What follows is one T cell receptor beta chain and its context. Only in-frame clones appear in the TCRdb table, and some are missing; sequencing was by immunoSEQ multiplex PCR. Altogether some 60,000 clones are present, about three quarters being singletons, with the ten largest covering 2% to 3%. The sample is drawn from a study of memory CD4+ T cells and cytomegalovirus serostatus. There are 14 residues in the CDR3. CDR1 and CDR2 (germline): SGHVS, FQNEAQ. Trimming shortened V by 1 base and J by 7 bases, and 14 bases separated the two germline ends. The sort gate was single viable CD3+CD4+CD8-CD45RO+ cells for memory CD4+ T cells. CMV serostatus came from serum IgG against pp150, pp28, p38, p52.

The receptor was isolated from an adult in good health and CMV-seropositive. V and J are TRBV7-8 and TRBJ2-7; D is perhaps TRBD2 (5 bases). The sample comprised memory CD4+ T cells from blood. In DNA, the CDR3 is TGTGCCAGCAGCTTAGGCGGGCCCGCCGGGGAGCAGTACTTC. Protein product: CASSLGGPAGEQYF.